Shown below are 29 T cell receptor beta chains from a single sample sequenced in a study of molecular identifiers for immune sequencing clone quantification. TCRdb recomputed calls from the PCR reads with MiXCR, one row per CDR3 protein. Of around 40,000 distinct CDR3 sequences listed, about a fifth are singletons. The sequenced sample consisted of naive CD8+ T cells from blood, with Jurkat cell RNA spiked in. Subset noted: FACS-sorted CD8+CD4-CCR7+CD45RA+ naive T cells. The receptor source for this set is a human donor in good health. Some libraries in this study had Jurkat cell RNA spiked in.

This clonotype appeared many times. The chain is built from TRBV27 and TRBJ1-6; 8 bases map to TRBD1. The J segment lost 10 bases and the V segment lost 3 bases, leaving 5 bases of the junction unmatched. This CDR3 is 14 amino acids long. Germline CDR1 MNHEY, CDR2 SMNVEV (reference sequence). The CDR3 region is CASSLDRVVSPLHF. Written as DNA, the CDR3 is TGTGCCAGCAGTTTGGACAGGGTAGTGTCACCCCTCCACTTT.

This clonotype has at least ten counts. This rearrangement joins TRBV6-5 to TRBJ2-3; TRBD1 might be the D (6 bases). Germline CDR1 reads MNHEY; CDR2 reads SVGAGI. V was shortened by 5 bases and J by 2 bases, with 14 bases between the two germline ends. This CDR3 has 15 residues. The chain's CDR3 is CASSPRTVLTDTQYF. The CDR3, as DNA: TGTGCCAGCAGTCCGAGGACAGTACTCACAGATACGCAGTATTTT.

The sample holds a few counts of this clonotype. V gene TRBV18 combines with J gene TRBJ2-1; TRBD2 matches 10 bases. Germline V lookup: CDR1 KGHSH, CDR2 LQKENI. This CDR3 has 16 residues. Trimming at V came to 0 bases and at J to 5 bases, leaving 4 bases not matched to a gene. CDR3 sequence (DNA): TGTGCCAGCTCACCACCGAGTACTAGCGGGGACAATGAGCAGTTCTTC. Its protein is CASSPPSTSGDNEQFF. The variable domain in full, with the rest retrieved from reference TRBV18 and TRBJ2-1, is NAGVMQNPRHLVRRRGQEARLRCSPMKGHSHVYWYRQLPEEGLKFMVYLQKENIIDESGMPKERFSAEFPKEGPSILRIQQVVRGDSAAYFCASSPPSTSGDNEQFFGPGTRLTVL.

For this clonotype: A read error may explain this, as a much larger clone is one base away. The gene calls are TRBV5-4 and TRBJ2-5; TRBD2 agrees at 8 bases. Looked up from germline, CDR1 is SGHNT and CDR2 is YYREEE (reference sequence). The CDR3 has 15 amino acids. CDR3 in amino acids: CASSFQGGAGETQHF. Here the CDR3 DNA reads TGTGCCAGCAGCTTTCAGGGAGGAGCGGGGGAGACCCAGCACTTC. The full variable domain, with the rest looked up from reference TRBV5-4 and TRBJ2-5, is ETGVTQSPTHLIKTRGQQVTLRCSSQSGHNTVSWYQQALGQGPQFIFQYYREEENGRGNFPPRFSGLQFPNYSSELNVNALELDDSALYLCASSFQGGAGETQHFGPGTRLLVL.

In this sample, this clonotype turned up many times. The V gene is TRBV13, the J gene TRBJ2-1; 14 bases line up with TRBD2. The CDR3 contains 20 residues. CDR1 and CDR2 (germline): PRHDT, FYEKMQ (reference sequence). The trim removed 5 bases at V and 6 bases at J, leaving 18 bases unmatched. CDR3 protein: CASSLLGETSGRAIPNEQFF. Here the CDR3 DNA reads TGTGCCAGCAGCCTACTAGGGGAGACTAGCGGGAGGGCCATCCCCAATGAGCAGTTCTTC.

This clonotype was observed at least ten times. This chain joins TRBV6-5 and TRBJ2-5; the D gene is possibly TRBD2 (6 bases). The length of the CDR3 is 15 residues. V dropped 5 bases and J dropped 5 bases, with 18 bases sitting between them. CDR1 MNHEY and CDR2 SVGAGI come from the germline V gene. CDR3 in amino acids: CASSGGVVRWETQYF. In DNA form, the CDR3 reads TGTGCCAGCAGTGGAGGGGTAGTCAGGTGGGAGACCCAGTACTTC.

This CDR3 is CSVVGWGALGETQYF. In DNA form, the CDR3 reads TGCAGCGTTGTAGGATGGGGGGCGCTTGGCGAGACCCAGTACTTC. This chain links TRBV29-1 with TRBJ2-5; either TRBD1 or TRBD2 may fit D (6 bases each). Looked up from germline, CDR1 is SQVTM and CDR2 is ANQGSEA. CDR3 size: 15 residues. V dropped 4 bases and J dropped 5 bases, with 20 bases sitting between them. Full variable domain (missing parts from reference TRBV29-1 and TRBJ2-5): SAVISQKPSRDICQRGTSLTIQCQVDSQVTMMFWYRQQPGQSLTLIATANQGSEATYESGFVIDKFPISRPNLTFSTLTVSNMSPEDSSIYLCSVVGWGALGETQYFGPGTRLLVL.

The table lists this clonotype with many counts. The CDR3 coding sequence is TGTGCCAGCAGTACCACCGGGACTAGCGGGTCCCTGTACCAAGAGACCCAGTACTTC. It encodes CASSTTGTSGSLYQETQYF. This rearrangement joins TRBV28 to TRBJ2-5, with TRBD2 identical over 12 bases. V lost 5 bases to trimming and J lost 0 bases; unmatched junction nucleotides: 13. The germline V gene has CDR1 MDHEN and CDR2 SYDVKM. This CDR3 contains 19 residues.

This clonotype was picked up many times. The chain uses TRBV20-1 and TRBJ2-1; maybe TRBD2 (5 bases). Germline CDR1 and CDR2: DFQATT and SNEGSKA (reference sequence). V was cut by 3 bases and J by 1 base, with 13 bases left in between. The CDR3 totals 15 residues. For the CDR3, the DNA is TGCAGTGCTAGCGGGAAACTAGATTCCTACAATGAGCAGTTCTTC. Translation gives CSASGKLDSYNEQFF.

This clonotype was seen many times. The V gene is TRBV14, the J gene TRBJ2-3, with a weak D call TRBD1 (5 bases). The ends were cut back, 5 bases at V and 4 bases at J, with 16 bases in the middle. Germline V gene lookup returns CDR1 SGHDN and CDR2 FVKESK. This CDR3 is built from 15 residues. CDR3 sequence reads: CASSVSDLGPDTQYF. The CDR3 bases are TGTGCCAGCAGCGTAAGTGATCTGGGGCCAGATACGCAGTATTTT.

This clonotype was counted many times. The chain recombines TRBV20-1 with TRBJ2-5, with D unresolved. Germline CDR1 is DFQATT and CDR2 is SNEGSKA (reference sequence). The CDR3 is made up of 17 amino acids. V lost 4 bases to trimming and J lost 5 bases, with 26 bases between them. The DNA for the CDR3 is TGCAGTGCTACTATTTTAGCTACTTACCCCCTAGGGGAGACCCAGTACTTC. It encodes CSATILATYPLGETQYF.

Notes on this clonotype: One end of the junction varies from germline; a read error may be responsible. V gene TRBV13 combines with J gene TRBJ1-5; a possible D gene is TRBD1 (5 bases). Germline CDR1 reads PRHDT; CDR2 reads FYEKMQ (reference sequence). This CDR3 contains 13 residues. The CDR3 DNA sequence: TGTGCCAACAGCCCGGGGCGCAACCAGCCCCAGCATTTT. Translated, it gives CANSPGRNQPQHF.

At least ten counts were recorded for this clonotype. Written as DNA, the CDR3 is TGTGCCACCAGTGATGGGGGGCATGAGCAGTACTTC. This translates into CATSDGGHEQYF. The chain recombines TRBV24-1 with TRBJ2-7; D could derive from TRBD1 or TRBD2 (6 bases each). This CDR3 contains 12 residues. Germline V lookup: CDR1 KGHDR, CDR2 SFDVKD. Trimming took 3 bases from V and 7 from J, leaving 9 bases between them.

At least ten counts were recorded for this clonotype. The chain is built from TRBV4-3 and TRBJ1-1; D possibly corresponds to TRBD1 (6 bases). There are 13 residues in the CDR3. Germline CDR1 reads LGHNA; CDR2 reads YSLEER. The V end was cut by 3 bases, the J end by 7 bases, with 12 bases between. CDR3 protein: CASSQWGAYEAFF. The DNA for the CDR3 is TGCGCCAGCAGCCAGTGGGGGGCTTATGAAGCTTTCTTT.

This clonotype was seen many times. This chain uses TRBV19 with TRBJ2-3; 12 bases line up with TRBD2. Germline trimming cut 10 bases from V and 3 bases from J; bases unmatched to any gene: 2. Per germline, CDR1 LNHDA and CDR2 SQIVND (reference sequence). The CDR3 has 13 residues. The CDR3 DNA follows: TGTGCCACTGGGACTAGCGGGACAGATACGCAGTATTTT. Translating gives CATGTSGTDTQYF.

This chain uses TRBV28 with TRBJ2-5; 9 nucleotides line up with TRBD2. The junction had 5 bases not matched to a gene; V was cut back by 3 bases and J by 0 bases. The germline V gene encodes CDR1 MDHEN and CDR2 SYDVKM. The CDR3 runs 16 residues. CDR3 protein: CASSFPTSGYQETQYF. The CDR3 DNA follows: TGTGCCAGCAGTTTCCCGACTAGCGGTTACCAAGAGACCCAGTACTTC.

This clonotype has a count of ten or more. The chain combines TRBV28 with TRBJ1-6; TRBD1 matches 8 bases. The CDR3 consists of 16 residues. V trimming: 4 bases; J trimming: 7 bases; junction bases outside the gene matches: 9. CDR1 is MDHEN and CDR2 is SYDVKM in the germline V gene. In DNA, the CDR3 is TGTGCCAGCAGTTACGATGGGACAGGCCGAAATTCACCCCTCCACTTT. It codes for CASSYDGTGRNSPLHF. The full variable domain, rest sourced from reference TRBV28 and TRBJ1-6, is DVKVTQSSRYLVKRTGEKVFLECVQDMDHENMFWYRQDPGLGLRLIYFSYDVKMKEKGDIPEGYSVSREKKERFSLILESASTNQTSMYLCASSYDGTGRNSPLHFGNGTRLTVT.

This clonotype showed up many times. The rearrangement joins TRBV4-3 to TRBJ2-5; 13 bases are a match to TRBD2. Trimming cost V 1 base and J 5 bases; bases outside gene matches: 13. CDR3 length equals 19 residues. Germline V lookup: CDR1 LGHNA, CDR2 YSLEER. CDR3 sequence reads: CASSQGGPTSGRAYETQYF. CDR3 nucleotides: TGCGCCAGCAGCCAAGGGGGGCCCACTAGCGGGAGGGCCTATGAGACCCAGTACTTC.

In this sample, this clonotype turned up many times. The rearrangement links TRBV6-2 or TRBV6-3 to TRBJ2-7; D is unclear. This CDR3 has 12 amino acids. From germline, CDR1 is MNHEY and CDR2 SVGEGT. Trimming shortened V by 4 bases and J by 3 bases, and 7 bases separated the two germline ends. CDR3 sequence: CASSSVGYEQYF. The CDR3 bases are TGTGCCAGCAGTTCCGTGGGCTACGAGCAGTACTTC.

There are many counts of this clonotype. The V gene is TRBV20-1, the J gene TRBJ2-3; D remains unclear. The CDR3 contains 13 residues. V was shortened by 2 bases and J by 3 bases, with 9 bases between the two germline ends. Germline assignment: CDR1 DFQATT and CDR2 SNEGSKA (reference sequence). The CDR3 region has the DNA TGCAGTGCTAGAATGTATGGGACAGATACGCAGTATTTT. Protein product: CSARMYGTDTQYF.

In its sample, this clonotype ranks as medium-sized. The V call is TRBV2, the J call TRBJ2-5; 11 bases are shared with TRBD2. Trimming at V came to 3 bases and at J to 4 bases, leaving 7 bases not matched to a gene. CDR1 SNHLY and CDR2 FYNNEI come from the germline V gene. The CDR3 loop spans 16 amino acids. The CDR3 protein is CASSELAGGLGETQYF. The DNA of the CDR3 is TGTGCCAGCAGTGAGTTAGCGGGGGGGCTCGGAGAGACCCAGTACTTC.

This clonotype was seen many times. This chain links TRBV2 with TRBJ2-1, with D perhaps matching TRBD1 or TRBD2 (5 bases each). Trimming took off 2 bases at V and 5 bases at J, with 16 bases between the two ends. The CDR3 has 16 amino acids. Germline lookup yields CDR1 SNHLY and CDR2 FYNNEI. The CDR3 DNA reads as TGTGCCAGCAGTGAAACTTCGGGGCTGGGGGACAATGAGCAGTTCTTC. Its translation is CASSETSGLGDNEQFF.

This clonotype came up many times. The chain employs TRBV29-1 and TRBJ2-6; possibly TRBD1 or TRBD2 for D (5 bases each). CDR3 length equals 15 residues. The V and J ends lost 7 bases and 0 bases respectively, with 13 bases between them. Germline V CDR1 and CDR2: SQVTM, ANQGSEA. This CDR3 is CSAGADLSGANVLTF. The CDR3 region has the DNA TGCAGCGCCGGGGCGGACCTCTCTGGGGCCAACGTCCTGACTTTC.

This clonotype was picked up many times. This chain connects TRBV9 to TRBJ2-3; 7 bases align to TRBD2. Germline-derived CDR1 and CDR2 are SGDLS and YYNGEE. V dropped 3 bases and J dropped 2; count of bases not matched to a gene: 12. CDR3 length equals 17 residues. The CDR3 bases are TGTGCCAGCAGCGAAGAATCAGCGGGGTATGCCACAGATACGCAGTATTTT. Translating gives CASSEESAGYATDTQYF. The whole variable domain, filled in from reference TRBV9 and TRBJ2-3, reads DSGVTQTPKHLITATGQRVTLRCSPRSGDLSVYWYQQSLDQGLQFLIQYYNGEERAKGNILERFSAQQFPDLHSELNLSSLELGDSALYFCASSEESAGYATDTQYFGPGTRLTVL.

Many counts were recorded for this clonotype. This chain connects TRBV27 to TRBJ1-5; D ambiguous. V was cut by 2 bases and J by 2 bases, with 10 bases left in between. In germline, CDR1 is MNHEY, CDR2 SMNVEV (reference sequence). The CDR3 totals 15 residues. The CDR3 coding sequence is TGTGCCAGCAGTTTAGTACAGTCCGGCAATCAGCCCCAGCATTTT. It encodes CASSLVQSGNQPQHF.

This clonotype was counted many times. The chain has TRBV29-1 and TRBJ1-3; D is possibly TRBD1 (6 bases). V gave up 6 bases and J gave up 1 base, with 19 bases separating them. The CDR3 consists of 16 residues. Germline V lookup: CDR1 SQVTM, CDR2 ANQGSEA. CDR3 coding DNA: TGCAGCGTCGTAGGGACAACCGATATTTCTGGAAACACCATATATTTT. It yields the protein CSVVGTTDISGNTIYF.

In this sample, this clonotype turned up many times. The chain employs TRBV20-1 and TRBJ2-7; 9 bases fit TRBD2. Germline assignment: CDR1 DFQATT and CDR2 SNEGSKA (reference sequence). This CDR3 spans 12 amino acids. Germline trimming cut 6 bases from V and 3 bases from J; bases unmatched to any gene: 3. CDR3 sequence: CSAMTSGYEQYF. CDR3 nucleotides: TGCAGTGCCATGACTAGCGGCTACGAGCAGTACTTC.

On this clonotype: It may be a read error: a sequence one base away is much more abundant. The chain carries TRBV11-2 and TRBJ2-5; D might be TRBD2 (5 bases). CDR3 size: 15 residues. Looked up from germline, CDR1 is SGHAT and CDR2 is FQNNGV. This CDR3 is CASSLVTGVQETQCF. The CDR3 bases are TGTGCCAGCAGCTTAGTTACCGGGGTCCAAGAGACCCAGTGCTTC.

This rearrangement joins TRBV7-6 to TRBJ1-1, with a weak D call TRBD1 (5 bases). V shed 5 bases and J shed 6 bases, with 19 bases lying between them. Germline assignment: CDR1 SGHVS and CDR2 FNYEAQ. The CDR3 runs 15 residues. The CDR3 DNA reads as TGTGCCAGCAGCCCAAACACGGATTTGGGACCTGAAGCTTTCTTT. As protein: CASSPNTDLGPEAFF.